The text below deals with one T cell receptor beta chain. It lacks a known antigen. Base qualities are not at hand, and no much larger clone is one base apart. The sample's time point, from its label and the paper: around 29 days on oral tofacitinib. What the treatment or condition label conveys for this sample: oral pan-JAK inhibitor, 5-10 mg twice daily. From alopecia areata patients, peripheral blood was collected along with lesional scalp punch biopsies. Human scalp biopsies went straight into PAXgene tissue containers for immediate fixation. The data originate from a study of CD8+ T cells in alopecia areata (dated by TCRdb to about 2018). About the investigation overall: The treated patients, all with moderate-to-severe alopecia areata, were enrolled in an open-label pilot trial of oral tofacitinib given at 5 to 10 mg twice daily. Patients received tofacitinib for 6 to 18 months and were then followed off drug for 6 months to check for delayed response and recurrence. High-throughput TCRbeta sequencing was used to examine T cell clonal expansion in alopecia areata in both the C3H/HeJ mouse model and human patients. RNA was obtained with the PAXgene miRNA kit for fixed scalp, the miRNeasy kit for PBMCs, and the RNeasy kit for mouse skin. Scalp clonality was compared among normal scalp (n=4), patchy alopecia areata scalp (n=8), and alopecia totalis/universalis scalp (n=8). Patients on tofacitinib were biopsied at baseline and after 4 and 24 weeks of treatment, and several of the patients also had a later scalp biopsy. immunoSEQ multiplex PCR using 35 Vbeta forward primers and 13 Jbeta reverse primers was used to amplify TCRbeta CDR3 regions. In humans, TCRbeta sequencing was performed on scalp tissue and on sorted CD4+ and CD8+ peripheral blood T cells from healthy controls and from patients with patchy or totalis/universalis alopecia areata. For the treated patients, the SALT score, which quantifies what percentage of scalp surface area is affected, served as the measure of disease severity. The research as a whole found: Because the treated cohort was small and included a single nonresponder, larger studies are needed to assess links between baseline CD8+ expansion and response. During tofacitinib treatment, many expanded lesional clones remained in scalp and blood, and this persistence may partly explain relapse after treatment is stopped. With tofacitinib, both scalp clonality and the number of expanded CD8+ clones among the top 100 scalp clones went down significantly. Scalp TCR repertoire analysis is complicated because resident alphabeta T cells in normal human skin are also sequenced, whereas mouse skin is dominated by gammadelta T cells. Compared with normal scalp, lesional scalp had higher clonality and more expanded CD8+ clones, particularly in alopecia totalis/universalis, a pattern that suggests antigenic drive. Compared with mice, TCR sequences shared between patients were less clear, possibly partly because of HLA diversity across the patient population.

The library was prepared using the immunoSEQ multiplex PCR assay. To provide template for TCR sequencing, every sample had RNA extracted and reverse transcribed into cDNA. SuperScript III was used to make first-strand cDNA, primed with a 2:1 mix of oligo-dT and random hexamers. A synthetic immune receptor repertoire was used to gauge amplification bias, and whatever bias remained was removed computationally. The authors' analysis ran thus. Raw reads were preprocessed to remove errors, and CDR3 was defined according to IMGT conventions as the region from the conserved cysteine to phenylalanine. Clonality was computed by normalizing Shannon entropy by log2 of the number of productive unique TCRs and subtracting the result from 1. CD4 or CD8 identity of scalp clones was inferred by cross-referencing scalp TCRbeta sequences with sorted blood CD4 and CD8 repertoires. TCRdb re-hosts the immuneACCESS table, in-frame sequences only. Its copies lack some clones; in the studies checked, an unresolved V gene accounts for under half of them, and the cause for the rest is not known. V, J and clone size are those of that table, while D and trimming were read from the DNA. The table for this sample lists about 4,600 clones; about 62% of them were counted only once. The biggest ten clones account for roughly an eighth of the sample.

There are 14 amino acids in the CDR3, from cysteine to phenylalanine inclusive. The CDR3 DNA has 42 bases and is translated from base 1. A distance of 8 bases separates the germline ends of V and J, which lose 0 bases and 0 bases respectively. Looking up the germline V gene (reference sequence) yields CDR1 GTSNPN and CDR2 SVGIG. The clonotype was recovered from a human donor with alopecia areata. Sequences were derived from skin, sampled at week 4, from a patient treated with tofacitinib. The chain links TRBV30 with TRBJ1-1; no D gene call is confident. The nucleotides read TGTGCCTGGAGTGTCCCCCGGATGAACACTGAAGCTTTCTTT. Translated, it gives CAWSVPRMNTEAFF.